This T cell receptor beta chain was recorded in a study of early T cells in non-severe SARS-CoV-2 infection. Study-level results: Anti-spike CD8 responses were favored by VDJdb matching, which missed private and CD4 specificities.

The protocol attached unique molecular identifiers to individual cDNA molecules. TCRdb itself ran the 5' RACE reads through MiXCR, one entry per CDR3 protein. Found here are about 90,000 distinct CDR3 sequences, 14% of them singletons; the top ten hold roughly 7%. The trim removed 4 bases at V and 9 bases at J, leaving 12 bases unmatched. CDR3 length: 14 residues. Germline-derived CDR1 and CDR2 are SGHDN and FVKESK. This clonotype was counted a few times. The antigen is unknown. Specimen: whole blood. The source of this sequence is an adult who was a healthcare worker with PCR-confirmed SARS-CoV-2 infection or an uninfected control (not recorded which). The chain carries TRBV14 and TRBJ2-7; TRBD2 agrees at 7 bases. For the CDR3, the DNA is TGTGCCAGCAGCCCCGGGACGACGGGAGGTGGGCAGTACTTC. This translates into CASSPGTTGGGQYF.